This T cell receptor beta chain was captured by sequencing in a study of T cell repertoires in cytomegalovirus infection. Study as a whole: It was the public TCR beta signatures that indicated both CMV infection and matching HLA type. Points from the study as a whole: There were HLA-C-restricted CMV-specific TCR beta clonotypes dominating the ex vivo response.

The length of the CDR3 is 14 residues. Germline V CDR1 and CDR2: SGHTA, FQGNSA. Trimming cost V 7 bases and J 2 bases, with 11 bases left between them. TCRdb ran MiXCR on the reads and lists one entry per CDR3 protein. There are roughly 720,000 distinct CDR3 sequences in the sample; 35% to 40% occur only once, and 2.8% lies in the top ten. This clonotype was recorded at least ten times. Its antigen remains unidentified. The clonotype originates from a human donor in good health (CMV status not recorded). Some clones in this sample may be carry-over from other donors' samples. The sample comprised PBMCs. The chain links TRBV7-2 to TRBJ2-2; no clear D. As DNA, the CDR3 is TGTGCCAGCACGATAGGTCCCAACACCGGGGAGCTGTTTTTT. The encoded protein is CASTIGPNTGELFF.